This TCR beta chain was sequenced during a study of post-analysis software for immune sequencing data. Study-wide background: Relapsing-remitting, secondary progressive and progressive-relapsing forms of multiple sclerosis all featured among disease courses. Study-wide points: Roughly 5 TRBV segments occurring more often in patients than controls included TRBV5-6, TRBV5-1 and TRBV20-1. In multiple sclerosis, normalized Chao1 diversity was significantly below that of controls. Under the F measure, samples that were prepared in one batch clustered strongly together.

Every TCR beta cDNA library bore unique molecular identifiers. Using its own MiXCR run on the PCR reads, TCRdb lists one record per CDR3 protein. The sample includes about 460,000 distinct CDR3 sequences, roughly 45% seen only once; the top ten take 12%. The germline CDR1 and CDR2 sequences are LGHDT and YNNKEL (reference sequence). V was clipped by 3 bases and J by 5 bases; unmatched bases: 1. This CDR3 comprises 14 residues. This clonotype appeared a few times. Its antigen is not identified. What was sequenced was blood. This receptor was identified in a girl aged 5-17 years with multiple sclerosis. The chain recombines TRBV3-1 with TRBJ2-1; 10 bases match TRBD2. CDR3 nucleotides: TGTGCCAGCAGCCACGGACTAGCGGACAATGAGCAGTTCTTC. It is translated as CASSHGLADNEQFF.